This T cell receptor (beta chain) was found in a study of response to subunit inactivated influenza vaccine. Study-wide points: Researchers suggested that each seasonal influenza vaccination recruits few new T cells.

Each CDR3 protein is one row after TCRdb ran MiXCR on the RT-PCR reads. The table shows roughly 570,000 distinct CDR3 sequences, with about 15% occurring only once. The germline gives CDR1 SGHDT, CDR2 YYEEEE. Losses at the gene ends were 2 bases for V and 7 bases for J; bases not matched to a gene: 5. This CDR3 contains 14 residues. The table lists this clonotype with many counts. Its target is not known. This rearrangement joins TRBV5-6 to TRBJ2-3; 9 bases are shared with TRBD1. This TCR was sampled from a man over 45 who received an inactivated influenza vaccine. Sequenced here: PBMCs from blood, sampled roughly 12 days after vaccination. The CDR3: CASSLTQGAYTQYF. DNA of the CDR3: TGTGCCAGCAGCTTAACACAGGGGGCGTATACGCAGTATTTT.